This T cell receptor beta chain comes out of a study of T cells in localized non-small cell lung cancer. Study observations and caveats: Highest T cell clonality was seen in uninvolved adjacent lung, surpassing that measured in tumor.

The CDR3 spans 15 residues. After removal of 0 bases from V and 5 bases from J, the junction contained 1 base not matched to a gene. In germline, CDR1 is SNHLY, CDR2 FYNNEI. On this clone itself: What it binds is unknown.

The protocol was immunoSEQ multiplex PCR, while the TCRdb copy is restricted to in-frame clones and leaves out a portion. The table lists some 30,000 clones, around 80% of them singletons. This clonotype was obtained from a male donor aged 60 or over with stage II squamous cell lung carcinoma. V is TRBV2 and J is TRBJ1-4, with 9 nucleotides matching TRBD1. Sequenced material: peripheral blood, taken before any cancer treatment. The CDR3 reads CASSEAGTGNEKLFF. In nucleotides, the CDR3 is TGTGCCAGCAGTGAAGCTGGGACAGGGAATGAAAAACTGTTTTTT.